This T cell receptor beta chain originates from a study of OX40 agonist ivuxolimab in advanced cancers. The CDR3 is 14 amino acids. Germline values: CDR1 MNHNS, CDR2 SASEGT. The V end was cut by 4 bases, the J end by 2 bases, with 11 bases between. TCRdb's copy holds only in-frame clones and misses some; the assay was immunoSEQ multiplex PCR. The sample has about 60,000 clones; approximately 84% are singletons. The rearrangement uses TRBV6-1 and TRBJ1-2; D is possibly TRBD1 (5 bases). This specimen was CD4+ or CD8+ T cells sorted from blood, taken in a trial of the OX40 agonist ivuxolimab. This receptor was identified in an adult with an advanced solid tumor such as melanoma, head and neck, liver or kidney cancer. CDR3: CASSVGNRNYGYTF. In nucleotides, the CDR3 is TGTGCCAGCAGTGTGGGGAACAGGAACTATGGCTACACCTTC.